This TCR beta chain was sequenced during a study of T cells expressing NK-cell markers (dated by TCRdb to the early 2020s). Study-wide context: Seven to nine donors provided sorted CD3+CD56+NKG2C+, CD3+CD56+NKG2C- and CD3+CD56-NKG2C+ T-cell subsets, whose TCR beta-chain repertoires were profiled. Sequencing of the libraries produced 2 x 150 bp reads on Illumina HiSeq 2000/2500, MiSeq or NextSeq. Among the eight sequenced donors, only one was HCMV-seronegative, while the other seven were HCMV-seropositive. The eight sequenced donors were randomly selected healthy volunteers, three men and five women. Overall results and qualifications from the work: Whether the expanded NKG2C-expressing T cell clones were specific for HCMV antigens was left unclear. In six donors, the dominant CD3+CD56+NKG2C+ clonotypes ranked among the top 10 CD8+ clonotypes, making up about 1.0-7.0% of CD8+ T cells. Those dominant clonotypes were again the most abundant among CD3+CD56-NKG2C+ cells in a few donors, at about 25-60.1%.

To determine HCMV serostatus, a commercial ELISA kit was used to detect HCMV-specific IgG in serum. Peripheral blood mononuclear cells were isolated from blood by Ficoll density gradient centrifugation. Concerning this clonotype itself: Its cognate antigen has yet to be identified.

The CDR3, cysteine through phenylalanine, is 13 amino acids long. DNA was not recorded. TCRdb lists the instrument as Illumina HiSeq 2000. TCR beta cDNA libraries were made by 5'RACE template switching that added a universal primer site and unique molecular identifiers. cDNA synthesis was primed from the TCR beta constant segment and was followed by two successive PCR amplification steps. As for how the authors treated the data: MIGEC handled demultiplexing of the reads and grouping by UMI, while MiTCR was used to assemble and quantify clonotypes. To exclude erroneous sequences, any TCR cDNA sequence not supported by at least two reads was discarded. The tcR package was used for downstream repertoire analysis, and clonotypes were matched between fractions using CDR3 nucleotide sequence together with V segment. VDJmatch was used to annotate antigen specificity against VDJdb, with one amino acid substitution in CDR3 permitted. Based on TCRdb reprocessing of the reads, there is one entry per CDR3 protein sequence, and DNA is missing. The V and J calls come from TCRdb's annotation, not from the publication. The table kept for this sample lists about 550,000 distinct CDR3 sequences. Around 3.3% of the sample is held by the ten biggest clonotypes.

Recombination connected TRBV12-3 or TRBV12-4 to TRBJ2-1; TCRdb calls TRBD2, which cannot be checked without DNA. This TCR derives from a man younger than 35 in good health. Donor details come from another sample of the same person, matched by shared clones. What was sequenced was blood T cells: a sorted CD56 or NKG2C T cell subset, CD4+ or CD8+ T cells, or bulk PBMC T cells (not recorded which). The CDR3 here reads CADGGSSYNEQFF.